The 30 T cell receptor beta chains below come from one sample, sequenced in a study of cytomegalovirus exposure and HLA in healthy donors. The PCR was carried out with 60 Vbeta primers and 13 Jbeta primers. The method was immunoSEQ multiplex PCR; TCRdb's version includes in-frame clones alone and lacks a portion of them. The repertoire holds 120,000 or so clones, about a sixth seen once, with about 3% in the top ten. The sequenced sample consisted of PBMCs. Every receptor here comes from a female donor in good health and CMV-seropositive.

This clone was counted only a few times. This chain uses TRBV6-1 with TRBJ2-7; possibly TRBD2 for D (6 bases). The germline CDR1 and CDR2 sequences are MNHNS and SASEGT. V gave up 4 bases and J gave up 0 bases, with 10 bases separating them. The CDR3 loop spans 14 amino acids. The CDR3 region has the DNA TGTGCCAGCAGTGCCCGGGAGAGCTCCTACGAGCAGTACTTC. Translating gives CASSARESSYEQYF.

The CDR3 sequence is CASSQAPTTIVNTQYF. The CDR3 nucleotides read TGCGCCAGCAGCCAAGCCCCGACTACGATTGTAAATACGCAGTATTTT. The rearrangement links TRBV4-1 to TRBJ2-3, with D tentatively TRBD2 (5 bases). The germline CDR1 and CDR2 sequences are MGHRA and YSYEKL. V gave up 1 base and J gave up 7 bases, with 18 bases separating them. The CDR3 has 16 amino acids.

The chain recombines TRBV6-5 with TRBJ2-5; 9 bases map to TRBD2. Germline assignment: CDR1 MNHEY and CDR2 SVGAGI. The trim removed 1 base at V and 4 bases at J, leaving 1 base unmatched. The CDR3 extends over 14 amino acids. For the CDR3, the DNA is TGTGCCAGCAGTTACTTGACTAGCGGAGAGACCCAGTACTTC. Protein: CASSYLTSGETQYF.

The rearrangement uses TRBV7-6 and TRBJ2-7; possible D gene TRBD1, 6 bases. Trimming removed 5 bases from V and 3 bases from J, with 11 bases in between. CDR3 length: 13 residues. Germline V gene lookup returns CDR1 SGHVS and CDR2 FNYEAQ. CDR3 nucleotides: TGTGCCAGCAGCGCAACAGGGAGCTACGAGCAGTACTTC. Translated, it gives CASSATGSYEQYF.

This clone came up a few times. This chain links TRBV28 with TRBJ1-5; 7 nucleotides align to TRBD1. V trimming: 6 bases; J trimming: 7 bases; junction bases outside the gene matches: 6. The V gene's germline CDR1 is MDHEN and CDR2 SYDVKM. CDR3 length equals 13 residues. The CDR3 coding sequence is TGTGCCAGCAGACAGGGGATGGGACAGCCCCAGCATTTT. Its translation is CASRQGMGQPQHF.

The chain joins TRBV7-9 to TRBJ2-3; weak D call: TRBD1 (5 bases). V shed 1 base and J shed 0 bases, with 14 bases lying between them. The CDR3 is 17 residues long. Germline CDR1 SEHNR, CDR2 FQNEAQ (reference sequence). The CDR3 protein is CASSLGDSFLSTDTQYF. Here the CDR3 DNA reads TGTGCCAGCAGCTTAGGCGACAGTTTTCTTAGCACAGATACGCAGTATTTT. The complete variable domain, with remaining parts taken from reference TRBV7-9 and TRBJ2-3, reads DTGVSQNPRHKITKRGQNVTFRCDPISEHNRLYWYRQTLGQGPEFLTYFQNEAQLEKSRLLSDRFSAERPKGSFSTLEIQRTEQGDSAMYLCASSLGDSFLSTDTQYFGPGTRLTVL.

In its sample, this clone was seen many times. The rearrangement links TRBV4-3 to TRBJ1-1, with 9 bases identical to TRBD1. This CDR3 is 14 amino acids long. V lost 7 bases, J lost 5 bases, and 8 bases stayed unmatched. Germline V gene sequence: CDR1 LGHNA, CDR2 YSLEER. The CDR3 DNA reads as TGCGCCAGCACAACGACAGGGGGGACTACTGAAGCTTTCTTT. Translated: CASTTTGGTTEAFF.

This CDR3 is CASSFWRGGVNSWTDTQYF. The CDR3 DNA reads as TGTGCCAGCAGCTTTTGGCGGGGGGGCGTGAATTCTTGGACAGATACGCAGTATTTT. This chain uses TRBV5-6 with TRBJ2-3; 9 nucleotides agree with TRBD2. V lost 2 bases and J lost 3; bases outside the gene matches: 16. Germline V gene lookup returns CDR1 SGHDT and CDR2 YYEEEE. The CDR3 covers 19 residues. The complete variable domain, with remaining parts taken from reference TRBV5-6 and TRBJ2-3, reads DAGVTQSPTHLIKTRGQQVTLRCSPKSGHDTVSWYQQALGQGPQFIFQYYEEEERQRGNFPDRFSGHQFPNYSSELNVNALLLGDSALYLCASSFWRGGVNSWTDTQYFGPGTRLTVL.

This clone turned up a few times. The chain combines TRBV6-5 with TRBJ2-5; D may be TRBD1 (6 bases). The CDR3 is 15 residues long. V lost 0 bases to trimming and J lost 1 base, with 9 bases between them. Germline assignment: CDR1 MNHEY and CDR2 SVGAGI. Here the CDR3 reads CASSYSDSAQETQYF. CDR3 DNA sequence: TGTGCCAGCAGTTACTCGGACAGTGCCCAAGAGACCCAGTACTTC.

This clone has only a few counts. V usage is TRBV6-5 and J usage is TRBJ2-7; 7 nucleotides line up with TRBD1. The CDR3 contains 14 residues. The ends lost 2 bases at V and 3 bases at J; junction bases unmatched: 4. Looked up from germline, CDR1 is MNHEY and CDR2 is SVGAGI. The CDR3 spells CASSYGTEYYEQYF. In DNA form, the CDR3 reads TGTGCCAGCAGTTACGGGACAGAGTACTACGAGCAGTACTTC.

This clone has a handful of counts. This sequence joins TRBV11-3 and TRBJ2-5; 12 nucleotides line up with TRBD1. Germline V gives CDR1 SGHNT, CDR2 YENEEA. The CDR3 has 16 residues. J gave up 4 bases and V 5 bases, and 8 bases lay outside the gene matches. This CDR3 is CASSHGTGGLRETQYF. As DNA, the CDR3 is TGTGCCAGCAGCCACGGGACAGGGGGCTTGCGAGAGACCCAGTACTTC.

The chain joins TRBV15 to TRBJ1-2; 8 nucleotides line up with TRBD1. The CDR3 loop spans 12 amino acids. Unmatched junction bases numbered 0, after V lost 3 bases and J lost 6 bases. Germline V gene data show CDR1 as LNHNV and CDR2 as YYDKDF (reference sequence). The CDR3 reads CATSRTGDGYTF. CDR3 in DNA: TGTGCCACCAGCAGGACAGGGGATGGCTACACCTTC.

This chain connects TRBV5-1 to TRBJ2-1; 11 nucleotides align to TRBD1. The CDR3 consists of 15 residues. Germline CDR1 reads SGHRS; CDR2 reads YFSETQ. J gave up 3 bases and V 4 bases, and 3 bases lay outside the gene matches. CDR3 in DNA: TGCGCCAGCAGCAGGGACAGGGGGTACTACAATGAGCAGTTCTTC. It translates to CASSRDRGYYNEQFF.

This rearrangement joins TRBV2 to TRBJ2-5, with D tentatively TRBD2 (6 bases). This CDR3 has 15 amino acids. With 8 bases removed from V and 1 base from J, the gap between germline ends came to 17 bases. Germline CDR1 reads SNHLY; CDR2 reads FYNNEI. The CDR3 sequence is CASLIRERTQETQYF. CDR3 bases: TGTGCCAGCCTCATCCGGGAGCGGACCCAAGAGACCCAGTACTTC.

This clone was seen a few times. The chain is built from TRBV2 and TRBJ2-3, with a possible D match to TRBD1 (6 bases). In germline, CDR1 is SNHLY, CDR2 FYNNEI. V lost 5 bases to trimming and J lost 2 bases, with 11 bases between them. The CDR3 is 14 amino acids. The CDR3 nucleotides read TGTGCCAGCAGTTGGACAGCCGTCACAGATACGCAGTATTTT. It specifies CASSWTAVTDTQYF. Drawing the rest from reference TRBV2 and TRBJ2-3, the complete variable domain is EPEVTQTPSHQVTQMGQEVILRCVPISNHLYFYWYRQILGQKVEFLVSFYNNEISEKSEIFDDQFSVERPDGSNFTLKIRSTKLEDSAMYFCASSWTAVTDTQYFGPGTRLTVL.

This clone was found a few times. The sample holds other DNA sequences that translate to the same CDR3. The V and J genes are TRBV5-1 and TRBJ1-2; 7 positions agree with TRBD1. The V segment lost 0 bases and the J segment 2 bases; nucleotides outside the gene matches: 1. The CDR3 runs to 14 residues. The germline CDR1 and CDR2 sequences are SGHRS and YFSETQ. CDR3 loop: CASSLEQGNYGYTF. CDR3 nucleotides: TGCGCCAGCAGCTTGGAACAGGGGAACTATGGCTACACCTTC. Full variable domain (missing parts from reference TRBV5-1 and TRBJ1-2): KAGVTQTPRYLIKTRGQQVTLSCSPISGHRSVSWYQQTPGQGLQFLFEYFSETQRNKGNFPGRFSGRQFSNSRSEMNVSTLELGDSALYLCASSLEQGNYGYTFGSGTRLTVV.

The chain joins TRBV1 to TRBJ2-1; the D segment call TRBD2 is taken from the table without a DNA check. TRBV1 is designated a pseudogene. The CDR3 consists of 15 residues. Here the CDR3 reads CTSSREPGLNNEQFF. The DNA for the CDR3 is TGCACCAGCAGCCGAGAACCGGGTCTAAACAATGAGCAGTTCTTC.

The gene calls are TRBV5-1 and TRBJ1-4; the D is unclear. V was shortened by 2 bases and J by 0 bases, with 11 bases between the two germline ends. Germline V CDR1 and CDR2: SGHRS, YFSETQ. This CDR3 is built from 16 residues. The CDR3 DNA is TGCGCCAGCAGCTTTATCGCCGGGACAACTAATGAAAAACTGTTTTTT. Protein product: CASSFIAGTTNEKLFF.

The V call is TRBV7-6, the J call TRBJ2-7; D is undetermined. CDR1 SGHVS and CDR2 FNYEAQ come from the germline V gene. With 4 bases removed from V and 1 base from J, the gap between germline ends came to 11 bases. CDR3 size: 14 residues. The CDR3 DNA reads as TGTGCCAGCAGCTCCCTTGGCAAATCCTACGAGCAGTACTTC. Its translation: CASSSLGKSYEQYF.

This clone was seen more than once but under ten times. The chain carries TRBV4-3 and TRBJ1-5; D perhaps matches TRBD1 (6 bases). Germline CDR1 is LGHNA and CDR2 is YSLEER. There are 15 residues in the CDR3. V was cut by 0 bases and J by 4 bases, with 10 bases left in between. Here the CDR3 DNA reads TGCGCCAGCAGCCAAGAAACAGGGCTTAATCAGCCCCAGCATTTT. It yields the protein CASSQETGLNQPQHF.

This chain joins TRBV5-1 and TRBJ2-7; TRBD1 is a possible D gene (5 bases). This CDR3 has 15 amino acids. V shed 0 bases and J shed 5 bases, with 15 bases lying between them. The germline CDR1 and CDR2 sequences are SGHRS and YFSETQ. Here the CDR3 reads CASSLGRQGVDEQYF. CDR3 bases: TGCGCCAGCAGCTTGGGGCGGCAGGGCGTCGACGAGCAGTACTTC. The complete variable domain, with remaining parts taken from reference TRBV5-1 and TRBJ2-7, reads KAGVTQTPRYLIKTRGQQVTLSCSPISGHRSVSWYQQTPGQGLQFLFEYFSETQRNKGNFPGRFSGRQFSNSRSEMNVSTLELGDSALYLCASSLGRQGVDEQYFGPGTRLTVT.

V gene TRBV5-4 combines with J gene TRBJ2-3, with unresolved D. Trimming stripped 1 base from V and 0 bases from J, with 9 bases between. There are 15 residues in the CDR3. Germline lookup yields CDR1 SGHNT and CDR2 YYREEE (reference sequence). Here the CDR3 reads CASSLWWPSTDTQYF. The CDR3 nucleotides are TGTGCCAGCAGCTTGTGGTGGCCTAGCACAGATACGCAGTATTTT.

CDR3 region: CASSYSYSYEQYF. Written as DNA, the CDR3 is TGTGCCAGCAGTTACTCGTACAGCTACGAGCAGTACTTC. The J gene is TRBJ2-7, the V gene TRBV6-5; D not certain. Trimming removed 0 bases from V and 3 bases from J, with 6 bases in between. Germline assignment: CDR1 MNHEY and CDR2 SVGAGI. The CDR3 runs to 13 residues.

This clone was seen a few times. The chain couples TRBV19 to TRBJ1-4; TRBD1 is a possible D gene (5 bases). Trimming took 7 bases from V and 0 from J, leaving 24 bases between them. CDR1 LNHDA and CDR2 SQIVND come from the germline V gene (reference sequence). The CDR3 has 19 residues. The CDR3 here is CASTGERASANATNEKLFF. The CDR3 nucleotides are TGTGCCAGTACGGGGGAAAGGGCATCCGCAAACGCAACTAATGAAAAACTGTTTTTT. Filled out from reference TRBV19 and TRBJ1-4, the complete variable domain reads DGGITQSPKYLFRKEGQNVTLSCEQNLNHDAMYWYRQDPGQGLRLIYYSQIVNDFQKGDIAEGYSVSREKKESFPLTVTSAQKNPTAFYLCASTGERASANATNEKLFFGSGTQLSVL.

The rearrangement joins TRBV9 to TRBJ2-2; 14 bases fit TRBD2. The CDR3 spans 20 residues. Germline assignment: CDR1 SGDLS and CDR2 YYNGEE. After removal of 0 bases from V and 7 bases from J, the junction contained 14 bases not matched to a gene. The CDR3 coding sequence is TGTGCCAGCAGCGTAGCTACCGGACTAGCGGGGGGCTATAGGGTCGGGGAGCTGTTTTTT. Translated, it gives CASSVATGLAGGYRVGELFF.

J is TRBJ1-4 and V is TRBV7-9; possibly TRBD1 for D (6 bases). The CDR3 sequence is 16 residues long. CDR1 is SEHNR, CDR2 FQNEAQ, per germline (reference sequence). V lost 4 bases to trimming and J lost 3 bases, with 15 bases between them. DNA of the CDR3: TGTGCCAGCAGCTCTACTCCGGACAGCTCTAATGAAAAACTGTTTTTT. Its translation: CASSSTPDSSNEKLFF.

The V and J genes are TRBV5-1 and TRBJ2-7; 12 nucleotides match TRBD2. The CDR3 consists of 15 residues. V was clipped by 5 bases and J by 3 bases; unmatched bases: 6. Germline CDR1 SGHRS, CDR2 YFSETQ. The CDR3 region is CASSPTSGSIYEQYF. In DNA form, the CDR3 reads TGCGCCAGCAGTCCGACTAGCGGGAGCATCTACGAGCAGTACTTC.

This clone was picked up a small number of times. The chain joins TRBV28 to TRBJ2-1; TRBD1 might be the D (5 bases). Germline V lookup: CDR1 MDHEN, CDR2 SYDVKM. CDR3 size: 13 residues. Trimming left V 2 bases short and J 7 bases short, with 9 bases between. Here the CDR3 reads CASSLLRGNEQFF. The CDR3 region has the DNA TGTGCCAGCAGTTTACTAAGGGGTAATGAGCAGTTCTTC.

This clone was seen repeatedly, ten times or more. The V gene is TRBV5-1, the J gene TRBJ2-6; 8 nucleotides align to TRBD2. Germline V CDR1 and CDR2: SGHRS, YFSETQ. The length of the CDR3 is 18 residues. The ends lost 3 bases at V and 0 bases at J; junction bases unmatched: 8. Here the CDR3 DNA reads TGCGCCAGCAGCTACCTAGCGGGCTTGATCTCTGGGGCCAACGTCCTGACTTTC. The encoded protein is CASSYLAGLISGANVLTF.

The chain joins TRBV25-1 to TRBJ2-5, with unresolved D. The J call is uncertain, as TRBJ2-7 better fits the DNA end. This CDR3 region has 12 residues. Germline V CDR1 and CDR2: MGHDK, SYGVNS. CDR3 nucleotide sequence: TGTGCCAGCAGTGAATACCCCTACGAGCAGTACTTC. Translation: CASSEYPYEQYF.